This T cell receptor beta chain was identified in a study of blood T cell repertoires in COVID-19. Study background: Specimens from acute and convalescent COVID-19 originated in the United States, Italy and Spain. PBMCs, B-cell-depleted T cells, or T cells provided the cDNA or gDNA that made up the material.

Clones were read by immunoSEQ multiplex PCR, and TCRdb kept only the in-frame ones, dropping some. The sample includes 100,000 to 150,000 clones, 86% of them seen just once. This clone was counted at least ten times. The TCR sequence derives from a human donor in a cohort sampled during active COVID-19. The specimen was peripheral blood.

CDR3 bases: TGTGCCAGCAGTTTACGTTCGGGACAGGGTGGCTATGGCTACACCTTC. It encodes CASSLRSGQGGYGYTF. The chain is built from TRBV27 and TRBJ1-2; 9 positions agree with TRBD1. The CDR3 has 16 amino acids. Trimming cost V 2 bases and J 4 bases; bases outside gene matches: 8. Looked up from germline, CDR1 is MNHEY and CDR2 is SMNVEV (reference sequence).